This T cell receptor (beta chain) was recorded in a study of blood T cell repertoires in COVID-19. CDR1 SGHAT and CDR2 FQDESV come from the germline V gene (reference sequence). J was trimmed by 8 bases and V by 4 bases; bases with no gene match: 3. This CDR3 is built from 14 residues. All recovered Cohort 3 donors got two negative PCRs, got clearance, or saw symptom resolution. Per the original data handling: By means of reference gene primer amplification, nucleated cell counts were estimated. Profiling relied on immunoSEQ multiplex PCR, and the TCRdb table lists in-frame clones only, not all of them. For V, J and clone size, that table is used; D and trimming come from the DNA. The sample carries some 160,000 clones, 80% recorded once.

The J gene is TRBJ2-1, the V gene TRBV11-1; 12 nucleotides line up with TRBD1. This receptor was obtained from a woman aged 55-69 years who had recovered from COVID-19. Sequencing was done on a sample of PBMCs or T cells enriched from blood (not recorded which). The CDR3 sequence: CASSWGTGGDEQFF. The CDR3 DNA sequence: TGTGCCAGCAGCTGGGGGACAGGGGGCGATGAGCAGTTCTTC. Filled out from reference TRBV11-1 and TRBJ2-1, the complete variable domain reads EAEVAQSPRYKITEKSQAVAFWCDPISGHATLYWYRQILGQGPELLVQFQDESVVDDSQLPKDRFSAERLKGVDSTLKIQPAELGDSAMYLCASSWGTGGDEQFFGPGTRLTVL.